A single sample gave rise to the 24 T cell receptor beta chains below, sequenced in a study of blood T cell repertoires in COVID-19. Clones were read by immunoSEQ multiplex PCR, and TCRdb kept only the in-frame ones, dropping some. The sample includes about 480,000 clones, approximately 87% of them seen just once. Sequenced: PBMCs or T cells enriched from blood (not recorded which). All receptors come from a woman aged 40 to 49 who had recovered from COVID-19.

In this sample, this clone turned up a few times. This chain links TRBV24-1 with TRBJ2-5; TRBD1 aligns across 11 bases. Germline values: CDR1 KGHDR, CDR2 SFDVKD. V was pared by 4 bases and J by 5 bases, with 11 bases of the junction left unmatched. The CDR3 contains 17 residues. The CDR3 is CATSDPGQGEWDETQYF. Written as DNA, the CDR3 is TGTGCCACCAGTGACCCGGGACAGGGGGAATGGGACGAGACCCAGTACTTC.

The table lists this clone with a count of one. The J gene is TRBJ1-1, the V gene TRBV15, with 9 bases lining up with TRBD1. Unmatched junction bases numbered 4, after V lost 0 bases and J lost 5 bases. CDR1 and CDR2 (germline): LNHNV, YYDKDF (reference sequence). There are 15 residues in the CDR3. The CDR3 DNA follows: TGTGCCACCAGCAGAGATAGGGACAGGGTGACTGAAGCTTTCTTT. Encoded protein: CATSRDRDRVTEAFF.

A single count supports this clone. The rearrangement joins TRBV18 to TRBJ2-1; D is uncertain. The CDR3 runs 12 residues. CDR1 is KGHSH and CDR2 is LQKENI in the germline V gene. Trimming cost V 4 bases and J 8 bases, with 9 bases left between them. In DNA, the CDR3 is TGTGCCAGCTCACTTTCCGACTATGAGCAGTTCTTC. Amino acid sequence: CASSLSDYEQFF.

The rearrangement uses TRBV7-9 and TRBJ2-1, with 12 bases identical to TRBD2. This CDR3 comprises 15 residues. Per germline, CDR1 SEHNR and CDR2 FQNEAQ (reference sequence). J gave up 6 bases and V 7 bases, and 7 bases lay outside the gene matches. CDR3 protein: CASTLAGGLGNEQFF. The CDR3 bases are TGTGCCAGCACCCTAGCGGGAGGGCTGGGCAATGAGCAGTTCTTC.

The chain has TRBV10-3 and TRBJ1-3; D is unresolved. CDR1 ENHRY and CDR2 SYGVKD come from the germline V gene. This CDR3 comprises 13 residues. Trimming stripped 10 bases from V and 4 bases from J, with 14 bases between. CDR3 in amino acids: CANRVDSGNTIYF. CDR3 DNA sequence: TGTGCCAATCGGGTAGACTCCGGAAACACCATATATTTT.

The chain combines TRBV7-2 with TRBJ1-4; a possible D gene is TRBD1 (6 bases). CDR1 is SGHTA, CDR2 FQGNSA, per germline. Deletions cut 2 bases from V and 8 bases from J, with 12 bases between. The CDR3 has 14 amino acids. CDR3 nucleotide sequence: TGTGCCAGCAGCTTACGGGGGGCACGGGAAAAACTGTTTTTT. Translation: CASSLRGAREKLFF.

The gene calls are TRBV4-3 and TRBJ1-2; possible D gene TRBD1, 5 bases. This CDR3 is built from 16 residues. Germline V gives CDR1 LGHNA, CDR2 YSLEER. V was clipped by 1 base and J by 2 bases, with 14 bases between them. CDR3 DNA: TGCGCCAGCAGCCAAGGGTTAGGGGCCAACAACTATGGCTACACCTTC. Protein product: CASSQGLGANNYGYTF.

In nucleotides, the CDR3 is TGCGCCAGCAGCCCCCTAGGGGGTGGCTACACCTTC. Translation gives CASSPLGGGYTF. The rearrangement uses TRBV4-3 and TRBJ1-2; a possible D gene is TRBD1 (6 bases). This CDR3 is built from 12 residues. V shed 4 bases and J shed 7 bases, with 10 bases lying between them. CDR1 LGHNA and CDR2 YSLEER come from the germline V gene.

The chain joins TRBV9 to TRBJ1-2, with 7 bases that match TRBD1. This CDR3 spans 15 amino acids. J gave up 2 bases and V 0 bases, and 4 bases lay outside the gene matches. Germline V lookup: CDR1 SGDLS, CDR2 YYNGEE. The CDR3 protein is CASSVAQGQNYGYTF. The CDR3 nucleotides are TGTGCCAGCAGCGTAGCTCAGGGACAGAACTATGGCTACACCTTC.

This rearrangement joins TRBV5-1 to TRBJ1-5; D is unresolved. Germline V lookup: CDR1 SGHRS, CDR2 YFSETQ. This CDR3 spans 15 amino acids. The V end lost 0 bases, the J end lost 0 bases, and 7 bases lay between the germline ends. DNA for the CDR3: TGCGCCAGCAGCTTGGCCGGGATTAGCAATCAGCCCCAGCATTTT. Amino acid sequence: CASSLAGISNQPQHF.

This rearrangement joins TRBV6-5 to TRBJ1-2, with 9 positions matching TRBD1. The CDR3 contains 14 residues. Trimming removed 8 bases from V and 8 bases from J; junction bases left unmatched: 12. Per germline, CDR1 MNHEY and CDR2 SVGAGI. This CDR3 is CASRLSGTGTGYTF. CDR3 nucleotides: TGTGCCAGCCGCTTGTCCGGGACAGGGACCGGCTACACCTTC.

Only one count was recorded for this clone. The chain employs TRBV9 and TRBJ2-1, with 8 bases matching TRBD2. The CDR3 totals 14 residues. Germline V lookup: CDR1 SGDLS, CDR2 YYNGEE. V trimming: 4 bases; J trimming: 5 bases; junction bases outside the gene matches: 5. CDR3 in DNA: TGTGCCAGCAGCTTTAGCGGGACCCACAATGAGCAGTTCTTC. This gives the protein CASSFSGTHNEQFF.

The rearrangement joins TRBV19 to TRBJ2-7; no firm D call. Trimming removed 1 base at V and 0 bases at J, with 10 bases between. The germline V gene encodes CDR1 LNHDA and CDR2 SQIVND (reference sequence). The CDR3 runs 15 residues. CDR3 sequence: CASSIVAGLSYEQYF. The CDR3 DNA reads TGTGCCAGTAGTATAGTGGCAGGTCTCTCCTACGAGCAGTACTTC.

The rearrangement uses TRBV15 and TRBJ2-4; D uncertain. The CDR3 extends over 16 amino acids. Germline CDR1 is LNHNV and CDR2 is YYDKDF (reference sequence). V shed 7 bases and J shed 0 bases, with 16 bases lying between them. The DNA of the CDR3 is TGTGCCACCAAAGAACGCGCGGAGTTAGCCAAAAACATTCAGTACTTC. Its protein is CATKERAELAKNIQYF.

V usage is TRBV30 and J usage is TRBJ1-6; no firm D call. This CDR3 has 14 amino acids. Trimming took 6 bases from V and 9 from J, leaving 18 bases between them. Germline V gives CDR1 GTSNPN, CDR2 SVGIG (reference sequence). The CDR3 DNA reads as TGTGCCTGTTTCGGAGGACGGTTCGTTTCACCCCTCCACTTT. Its translation is CACFGGRFVSPLHF.

V gene TRBV4-1 combines with J gene TRBJ1-1; 8 bases align to TRBD1. The CDR3 is 15 amino acids. CDR1 and CDR2 from the germline V gene are MGHRA and YSYEKL. The J segment lost 5 bases and the V segment lost 4 bases, leaving 9 bases of the junction unmatched. The DNA for the CDR3 is TGCGCCAGCAGCCGGGTGACAGGGGAGGGAACTGAAGCTTTCTTT. Translating gives CASSRVTGEGTEAFF.

This rearrangement joins TRBV19 to TRBJ1-1; TRBD1 matches 9 bases. Germline lookup yields CDR1 LNHDA and CDR2 SQIVND (reference sequence). The CDR3 extends over 17 amino acids. The J segment lost 3 bases and the V segment lost 1 base, leaving 9 bases of the junction unmatched. As DNA, the CDR3 is TGTGCCAGTAGTATAGTGGGTTGGGACAGGGCGGACACTGAAGCTTTCTTT. Protein: CASSIVGWDRADTEAFF.

The chain links TRBV5-4 to TRBJ2-2; TRBD2 matches 13 bases. This CDR3 has 16 amino acids. Germline CDR1 and CDR2: SGHNT and YYREEE (reference sequence). V gave up 0 bases and J gave up 5 bases; unmatched junction bases: 1. CDR3: CASSLGTSGSTGELFF. The DNA for the CDR3 is TGTGCCAGCAGCTTGGGGACTAGCGGGAGTACCGGGGAGCTGTTTTTT.

To note about this clone: The sample contains more than one DNA sequence encoding this CDR3. The chain couples TRBV5-1 to TRBJ2-5; D not resolved. Trimming left V 0 bases short and J 5 bases short, with 5 bases between. This CDR3 is 12 amino acids long. The germline V gene encodes CDR1 SGHRS and CDR2 YFSETQ. DNA for the CDR3: TGCGCCAGCAGCTTGGCTCAGGAGACCCAGTACTTC. Amino acid sequence: CASSLAQETQYF.

This clone was seen a single time. The gene calls are TRBV12-2 and TRBJ1-1; TRBD1, the D gene given by the table, was not confirmed from the DNA. TRBV12-2 is a pseudogene segment. This CDR3 contains 22 residues. The CDR3 reads CASRLGGTFCDVKGNRNTEAFF. CDR3 coding DNA: TGTGCAAGTCGCTTAGGGGGTACCTTCTGCGATGTAAAGGGGAATCGGAACACTGAAGCTTTCTTT.

The V call is TRBV11-1, the J call TRBJ2-1, with D possibly TRBD2 on 6 matching bases. Trimming left V 6 bases short and J 4 bases short, with 10 bases between. The CDR3 consists of 13 residues. Germline V gives CDR1 SGHAT, CDR2 FQDESV (reference sequence). The CDR3 spells CASRTGTYNEQFF. CDR3 sequence (DNA): TGTGCCAGCAGGACCGGGACTTACAATGAGCAGTTCTTC.

The chain has TRBV29-1 and TRBJ1-2; D unclear. The germline gives CDR1 SQVTM, CDR2 ANQGSEA. This CDR3 is 11 amino acids long. CDR3 sequence reads: CSSGSDYGYTF. CDR3 coding DNA: TGCAGTTCTGGTAGCGACTATGGCTACACCTTC.

CDR3 DNA sequence: TGTGCCAGCAGTGGCAGGACAGGGGGCACTGAAGCTTTCTTT. Its translation is CASSGRTGGTEAFF. The genes are TRBV27 and TRBJ1-1, with 10 bases lining up with TRBD1. The CDR3 totals 14 residues. CDR1 is MNHEY, CDR2 SMNVEV, per germline (reference sequence). Unmatched junction bases numbered 4, after V lost 5 bases and J lost 4 bases.

J is TRBJ1-2 and V is TRBV5-4, with D unclear. From germline, CDR1 is SGHNT and CDR2 YYREEE (reference sequence). V was cut by 1 base and J by 6 bases, with 13 bases left in between. The CDR3 contains 14 residues. CDR3 loop: CASSLREKGNGYTF. The CDR3 DNA reads as TGTGCCAGCAGCTTGAGGGAGAAGGGCAATGGCTACACCTTC.